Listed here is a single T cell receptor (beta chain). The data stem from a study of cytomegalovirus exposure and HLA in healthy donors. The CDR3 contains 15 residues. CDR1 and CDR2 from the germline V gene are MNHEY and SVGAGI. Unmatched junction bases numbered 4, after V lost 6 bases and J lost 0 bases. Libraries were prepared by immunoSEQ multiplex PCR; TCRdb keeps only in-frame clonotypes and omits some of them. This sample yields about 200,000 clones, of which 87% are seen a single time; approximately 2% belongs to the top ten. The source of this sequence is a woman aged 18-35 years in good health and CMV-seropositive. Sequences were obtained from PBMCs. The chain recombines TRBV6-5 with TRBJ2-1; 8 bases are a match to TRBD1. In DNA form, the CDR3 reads TGTGCCAGCAGCCGGGACAGGAGCTCCTACAATGAGCAGTTCTTC. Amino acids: CASSRDRSSYNEQFF.